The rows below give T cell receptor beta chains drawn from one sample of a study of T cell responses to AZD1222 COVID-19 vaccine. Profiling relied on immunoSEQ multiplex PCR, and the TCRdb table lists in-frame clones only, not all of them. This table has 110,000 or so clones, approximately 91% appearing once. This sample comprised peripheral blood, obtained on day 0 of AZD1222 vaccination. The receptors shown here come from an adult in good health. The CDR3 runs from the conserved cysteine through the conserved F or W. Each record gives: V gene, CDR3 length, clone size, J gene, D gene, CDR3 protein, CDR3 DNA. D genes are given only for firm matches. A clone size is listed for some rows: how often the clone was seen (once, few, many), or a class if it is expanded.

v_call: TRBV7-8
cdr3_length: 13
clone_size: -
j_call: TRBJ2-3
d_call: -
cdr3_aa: CASSFQPPDTQYF
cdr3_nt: TGTGCCAGCAGCTTCCAGCCACCAGATACGCAGTATTTT

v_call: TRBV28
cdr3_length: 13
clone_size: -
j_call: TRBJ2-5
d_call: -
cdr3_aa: CATLETGQETQYF
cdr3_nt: TGTGCCACCCTCGAGACTGGACAAGAGACCCAGTACTTC

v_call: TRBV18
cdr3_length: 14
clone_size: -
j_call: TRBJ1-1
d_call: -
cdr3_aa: CASSPRQASTEAFF
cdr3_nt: TGTGCCAGCTCACCACGACAGGCCAGCACTGAAGCTTTCTTT

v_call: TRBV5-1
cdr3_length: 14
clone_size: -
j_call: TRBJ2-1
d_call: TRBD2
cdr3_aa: CASSFERGDGEQFF
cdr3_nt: TGCGCCAGCAGCTTCGAGCGGGGTGACGGTGAGCAGTTCTTC

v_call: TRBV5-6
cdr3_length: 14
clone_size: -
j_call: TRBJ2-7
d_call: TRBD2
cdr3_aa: CASSQAGGAYEQYF
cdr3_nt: TGTGCCAGCAGCCAAGCGGGGGGGGCGTACGAGCAGTACTTC

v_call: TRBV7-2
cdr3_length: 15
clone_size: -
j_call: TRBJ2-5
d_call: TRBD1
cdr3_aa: CASSPQDRVGETQYF
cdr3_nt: TGTGCCAGCAGCCCACAGGACAGGGTAGGGGAGACCCAGTACTTC

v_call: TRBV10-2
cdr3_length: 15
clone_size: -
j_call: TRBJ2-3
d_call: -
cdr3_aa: CASSEVAVGTDTQYF
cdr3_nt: TGCGCCAGCAGTGAGGTAGCGGTCGGCACAGATACGCAGTATTTT

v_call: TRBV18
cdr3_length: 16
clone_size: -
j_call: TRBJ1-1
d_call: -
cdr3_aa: CASSPPGQGRGLGAFF
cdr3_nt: TGTGCCAGCTCACCACCGGGGCAGGGAAGGGGCCTTGGAGCTTTCTTT

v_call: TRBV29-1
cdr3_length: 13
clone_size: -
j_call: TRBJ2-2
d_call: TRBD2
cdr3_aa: CSGGTTNTGELFF
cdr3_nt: TGCAGCGGAGGGACTACGAACACCGGGGAGCTGTTTTTT

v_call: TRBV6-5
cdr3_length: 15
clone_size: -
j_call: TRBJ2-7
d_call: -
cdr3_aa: CASSFRDGGIDEQYF
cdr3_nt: TGTGCCAGCAGTTTCCGGGACGGGGGTATAGATGAGCAGTACTTC

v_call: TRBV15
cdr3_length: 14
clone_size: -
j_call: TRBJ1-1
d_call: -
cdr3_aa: CATSRDAVSTEAFF
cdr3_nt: TGTGCCACCAGCAGAGACGCCGTGTCGACAGAAGCTTTCTTT

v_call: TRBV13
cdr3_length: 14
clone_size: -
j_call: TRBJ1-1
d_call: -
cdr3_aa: CASSFPTGNTEAFF
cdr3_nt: TGTGCCAGCAGCTTTCCGACGGGGAACACTGAAGCTTTCTTT

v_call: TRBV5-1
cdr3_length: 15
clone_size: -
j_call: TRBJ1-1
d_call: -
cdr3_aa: CASSTNLGGATEAFF
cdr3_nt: TGCGCCAGCAGCACTAACCTAGGTGGGGCAACTGAAGCTTTCTTT

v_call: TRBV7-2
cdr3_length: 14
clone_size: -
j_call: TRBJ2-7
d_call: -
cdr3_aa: CASSAWDGPYEQYF
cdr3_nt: TGTGCCAGCAGCGCCTGGGACGGCCCCTACGAGCAGTACTTC

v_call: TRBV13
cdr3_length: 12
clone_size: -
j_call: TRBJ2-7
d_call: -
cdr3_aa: CASSSSSYEQYF
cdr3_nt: TGTGCCAGCAGCTCCAGCTCCTACGAGCAGTACTTC

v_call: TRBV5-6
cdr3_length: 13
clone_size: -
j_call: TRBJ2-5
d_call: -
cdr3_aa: CASSPPNPETQYF
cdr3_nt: TGTGCCAGCAGCCCCCCTAACCCAGAGACCCAGTACTTC

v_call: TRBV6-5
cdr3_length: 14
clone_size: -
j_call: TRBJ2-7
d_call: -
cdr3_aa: CASSPGTVSYEQYF
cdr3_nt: TGTGCCAGCAGTCCCGGGACGGTATCCTACGAGCAGTACTTC

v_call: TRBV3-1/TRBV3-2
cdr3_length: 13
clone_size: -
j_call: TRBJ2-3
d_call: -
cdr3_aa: CASSLEGTDTQYF
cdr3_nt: TGTGCCAGCAGCCTAGAAGGCACAGATACGCAGTATTTT

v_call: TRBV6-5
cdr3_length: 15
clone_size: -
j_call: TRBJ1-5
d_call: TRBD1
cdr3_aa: CASLDRVNSNQPQHF
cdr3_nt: TGTGCCAGCCTGGACAGGGTGAATAGCAATCAGCCCCAGCATTTT

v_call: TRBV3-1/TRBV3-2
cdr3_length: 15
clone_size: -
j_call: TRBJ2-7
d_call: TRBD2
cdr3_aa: CASSSSGRKTYEQYF
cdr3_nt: TGTGCCAGCAGTAGTAGCGGGAGGAAAACCTACGAGCAGTACTTC

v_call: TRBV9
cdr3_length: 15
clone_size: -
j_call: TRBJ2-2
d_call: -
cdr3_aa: CASSVATLAAGELFF
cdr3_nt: TGTGCCAGCAGCGTAGCTACTCTAGCCGCCGGGGAGCTGTTTTTT

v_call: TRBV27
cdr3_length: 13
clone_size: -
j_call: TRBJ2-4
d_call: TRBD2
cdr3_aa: CASRTSGNNIQYF
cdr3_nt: TGTGCCAGCAGGACTAGCGGGAACAACATTCAGTACTTC

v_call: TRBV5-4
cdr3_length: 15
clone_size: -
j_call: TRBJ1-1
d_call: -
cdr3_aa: CASSGTGSLNTEAFF
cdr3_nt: TGTGCCAGCAGCGGAACCGGGAGCCTGAACACTGAAGCTTTCTTT

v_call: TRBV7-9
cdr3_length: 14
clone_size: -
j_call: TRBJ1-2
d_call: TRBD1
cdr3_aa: CASSGGDSYYGYTF
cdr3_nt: TGTGCCAGCAGCGGGGGGGACAGCTACTATGGCTACACCTTC

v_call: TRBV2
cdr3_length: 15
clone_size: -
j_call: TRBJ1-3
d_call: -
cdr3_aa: CASSERRVFGNTIYF
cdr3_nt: TGTGCCAGCAGTGAACGCAGGGTCTTTGGAAACACCATATATTTT

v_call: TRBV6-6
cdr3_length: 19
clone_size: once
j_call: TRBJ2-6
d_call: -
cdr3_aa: CASRPARYRLVPGANVLTF
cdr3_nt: TGTGCCAGCCGTCCCGCCCGGTATCGACTGGTACCTGGGGCCAACGTCCTGACTTTC

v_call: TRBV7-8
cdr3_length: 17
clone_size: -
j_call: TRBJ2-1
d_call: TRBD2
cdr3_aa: CASSLGLADSSYNEQFF
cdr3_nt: TGTGCCAGCAGCTTAGGGCTAGCGGATAGCTCCTACAATGAGCAGTTCTTC

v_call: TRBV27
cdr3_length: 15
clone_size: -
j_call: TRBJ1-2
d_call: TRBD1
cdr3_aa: CASSPNRGANYGYTF
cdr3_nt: TGTGCCAGCAGCCCTAACAGGGGAGCTAACTATGGCTACACCTTC

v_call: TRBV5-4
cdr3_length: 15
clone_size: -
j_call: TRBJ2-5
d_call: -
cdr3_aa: CASSFGAGTQETQYF
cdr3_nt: TGTGCCAGCAGCTTTGGGGCCGGGACCCAAGAGACCCAGTACTTC

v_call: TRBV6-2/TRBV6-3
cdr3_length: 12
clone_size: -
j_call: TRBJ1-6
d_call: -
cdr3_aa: CASSYGDSPLHF
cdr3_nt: TGTGCCAGCAGTTACGGGGATTCACCCCTCCACTTT

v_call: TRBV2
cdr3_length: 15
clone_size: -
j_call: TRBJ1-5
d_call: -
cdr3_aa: CASKAKGFSNQPQHF
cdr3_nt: TGTGCCAGCAAGGCCAAAGGGTTCAGCAATCAGCCCCAGCATTTT

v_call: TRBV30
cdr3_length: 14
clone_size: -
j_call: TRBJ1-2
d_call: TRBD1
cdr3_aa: CAGPGQRSNYGYTF
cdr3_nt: TGTGCCGGCCCGGGACAGAGGTCTAACTATGGCTACACCTTC

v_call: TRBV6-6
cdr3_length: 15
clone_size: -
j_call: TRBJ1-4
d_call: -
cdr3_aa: CASSYPSAGNEKLFF
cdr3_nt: TGTGCCAGCAGTTACCCCAGCGCGGGTAATGAAAAACTGTTTTTT

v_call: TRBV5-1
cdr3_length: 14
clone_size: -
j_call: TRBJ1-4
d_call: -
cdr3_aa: CASKGSFSDEKLFF
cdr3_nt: TGCGCCAGCAAGGGGTCGTTTTCGGATGAAAAACTGTTTTTT

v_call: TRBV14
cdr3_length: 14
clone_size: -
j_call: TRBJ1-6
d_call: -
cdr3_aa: CASSQGFSNSPLHF
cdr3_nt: TGTGCCAGCAGCCAGGGATTCTCTAATTCACCCCTCCACTTT

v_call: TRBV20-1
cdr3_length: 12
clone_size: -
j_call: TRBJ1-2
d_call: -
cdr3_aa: CSASRGERGYTF
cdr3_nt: TGCAGTGCAAGTAGGGGGGAGAGAGGCTACACCTTC

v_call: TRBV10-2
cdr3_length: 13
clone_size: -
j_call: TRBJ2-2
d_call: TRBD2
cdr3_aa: CASRLAGTGELFF
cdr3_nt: TGCGCCAGCCGACTAGCGGGCACCGGGGAGCTGTTTTTT

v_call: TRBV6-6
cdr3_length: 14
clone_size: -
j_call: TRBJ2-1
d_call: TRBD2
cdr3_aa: CASSDSGTYNEQFF
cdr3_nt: TGTGCCAGCAGCGATAGCGGGACCTACAATGAGCAGTTCTTC

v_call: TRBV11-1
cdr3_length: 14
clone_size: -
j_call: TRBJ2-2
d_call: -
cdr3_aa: CASSLSRDTGELFF
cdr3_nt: TGTGCCAGCAGCTTGTCCAGGGACACCGGGGAGCTGTTTTTT

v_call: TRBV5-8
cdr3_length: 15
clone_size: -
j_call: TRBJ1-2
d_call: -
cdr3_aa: CASSLLNFRDGGYTF
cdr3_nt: TGTGCCAGCAGCTTGCTTAATTTTCGGGATGGGGGCTACACCTTC

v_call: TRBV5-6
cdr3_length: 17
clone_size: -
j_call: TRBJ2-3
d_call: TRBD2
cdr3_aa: CASSTGLVGSGTDTQYF
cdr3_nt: TGTGCCAGCAGCACCGGACTAGTGGGAAGTGGCACAGATACGCAGTATTTT

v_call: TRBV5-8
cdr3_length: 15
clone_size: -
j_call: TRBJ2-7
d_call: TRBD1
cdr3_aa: CASSDRGLLRYEQYF
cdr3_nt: TGTGCCAGCTCCGACAGGGGGCTTTTGCGCTACGAGCAGTACTTC

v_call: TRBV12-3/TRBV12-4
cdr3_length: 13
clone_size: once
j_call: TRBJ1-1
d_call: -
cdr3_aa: CASSTWANTEAFF
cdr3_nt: TGTGCCAGCAGTACATGGGCGAACACTGAAGCTTTCTTT

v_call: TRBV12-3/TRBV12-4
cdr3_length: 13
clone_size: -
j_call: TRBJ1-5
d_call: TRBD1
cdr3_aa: CASRTGGYQPQHF
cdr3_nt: TGTGCCAGTAGAACAGGGGGCTATCAGCCCCAGCATTTT

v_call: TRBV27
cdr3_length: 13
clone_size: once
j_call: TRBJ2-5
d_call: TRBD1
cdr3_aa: CASSHGQVETQYF
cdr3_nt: TGTGCCAGCAGCCACGGACAGGTTGAGACCCAGTACTTC

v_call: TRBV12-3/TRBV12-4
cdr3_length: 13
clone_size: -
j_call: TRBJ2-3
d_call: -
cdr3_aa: CASSSASTDTQYF
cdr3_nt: TGTGCCAGCAGTTCTGCCTCCACAGATACGCAGTATTTT

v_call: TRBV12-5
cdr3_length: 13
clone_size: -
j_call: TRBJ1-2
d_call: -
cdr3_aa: CASGLTRGHGYTF
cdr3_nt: TGTGCTAGTGGTTTGACGAGGGGTCACGGCTACACCTTC

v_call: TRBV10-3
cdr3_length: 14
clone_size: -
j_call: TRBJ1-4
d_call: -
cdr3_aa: CAIGTGTGNEKLFF
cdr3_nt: TGTGCCATCGGTACCGGGACGGGGAATGAAAAACTGTTTTTT

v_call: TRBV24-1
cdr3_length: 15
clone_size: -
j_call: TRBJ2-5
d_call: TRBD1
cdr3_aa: CATSDSGTAKETQYF
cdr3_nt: TGTGCCACCAGTGATTCCGGGACAGCTAAAGAGACCCAGTACTTC

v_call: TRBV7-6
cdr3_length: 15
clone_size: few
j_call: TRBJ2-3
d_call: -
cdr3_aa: CASSLGGGRGDTQYF
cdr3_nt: TGTGCCAGCAGCTTAGGGGGCGGAAGGGGAGATACGCAGTATTTT

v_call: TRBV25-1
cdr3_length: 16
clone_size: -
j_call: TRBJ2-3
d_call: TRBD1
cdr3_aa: CASSDIGTGNKDTQYF
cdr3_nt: TGTGCCAGCAGCGATATTGGGACAGGGAATAAAGATACGCAGTATTTT

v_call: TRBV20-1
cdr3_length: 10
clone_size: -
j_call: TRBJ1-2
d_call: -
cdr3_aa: CSAPNYGYTF
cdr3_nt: TGCAGTGCCCCAAACTATGGCTACACCTTC